Listed below are T cell receptor beta chains from one sample, sequenced in a study of T cell responses to AZD1222 COVID-19 vaccine. The assay was immunoSEQ multiplex PCR, and TCRdb's table has in-frame clones only and misses some. Altogether tens of thousands of clones are present, approximately 90% being singletons, with the ten largest covering about 3%. Sequencing was performed on peripheral blood, taken 28 days after the second AZD1222 dose. These receptors all come from an adult who received the AZD1222 COVID-19 vaccine. Each CDR3 is given with its conserved first and last residue.

>TRBV10-3
CAITETAYYGYTF
>TRBV12-3/TRBV12-4
CASSRGSGSPLHF
>TRBV11-2
CASVLSGTDTQYF
>TRBV18
CASSPQGTEAFF
>TRBV2
CASSEATRRNNQPQHF
>TRBV2
CASSEFGATGSTSGNTIYF
>TRBV6-4
CASSPSSGTGSPNTEAFF
>TRBV11-3
CASSPPGDTQYF
>TRBV7-9
CASSFLGRDYGYTF
>TRBV2
CASRAGTSGTGELFF
>TRBV3-1/TRBV3-2
CASSQARQANTEAFF
>TRBV5-3
CARSGDRLSNQPQHF
>TRBV4-2
CASSQSTAAPLHF
>TRBV9
CASRATTGLNSPLHF
>TRBV6-5
CASSTGVGMNTEAFF
>TRBV12-3/TRBV12-4
CASSQTGIEAFF
>TRBV14
CASSQEWGEKLFF
>TRBV4-1
CASSQEDEWGETQYF
>TRBV11-2
CASSLGTGRTDTQYF
>TRBV2
CASSPMNQPQHF
>TRBV28
CASSLWVGSGWGTEAFF
>TRBV5-1
CASSLGPSESYEQYF
>TRBV6-6
CASSLQGNTEAFF
>TRBV7-2
CASSLIPNYGYTF
>TRBV6-5
CASRRQGISGNTIYF
>TRBV6-1
CASSEETSGSNEQFF